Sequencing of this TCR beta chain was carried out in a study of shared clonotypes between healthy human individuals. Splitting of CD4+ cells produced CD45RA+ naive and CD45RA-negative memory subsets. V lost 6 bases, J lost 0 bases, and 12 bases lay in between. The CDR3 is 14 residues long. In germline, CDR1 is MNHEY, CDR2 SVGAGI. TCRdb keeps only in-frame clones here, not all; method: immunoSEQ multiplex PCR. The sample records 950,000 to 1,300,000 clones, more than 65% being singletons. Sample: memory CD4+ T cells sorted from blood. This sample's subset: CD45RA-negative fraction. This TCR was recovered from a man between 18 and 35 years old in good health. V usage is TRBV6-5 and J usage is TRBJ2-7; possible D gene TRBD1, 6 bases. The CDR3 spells CASRRGQISYEQYF. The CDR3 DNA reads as TGTGCCAGCAGGAGAGGACAGATCTCCTACGAGCAGTACTTC.